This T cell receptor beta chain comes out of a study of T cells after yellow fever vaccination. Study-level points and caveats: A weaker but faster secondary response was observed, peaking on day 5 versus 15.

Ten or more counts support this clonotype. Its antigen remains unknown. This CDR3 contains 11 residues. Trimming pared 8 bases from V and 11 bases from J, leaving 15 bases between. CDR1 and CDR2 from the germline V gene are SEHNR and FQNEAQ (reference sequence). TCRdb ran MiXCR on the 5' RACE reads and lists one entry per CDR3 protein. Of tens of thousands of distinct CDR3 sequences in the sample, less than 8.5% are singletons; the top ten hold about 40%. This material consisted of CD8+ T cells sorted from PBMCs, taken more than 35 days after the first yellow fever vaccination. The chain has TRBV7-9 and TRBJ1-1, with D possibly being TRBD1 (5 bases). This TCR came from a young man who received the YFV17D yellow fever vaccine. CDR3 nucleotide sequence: TGTGCCAGCGTCAATGGGGCAGAGGCTTTCTTT. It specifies CASVNGAEAFF. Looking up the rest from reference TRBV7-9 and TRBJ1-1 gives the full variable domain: DTGVSQNPRHKITKRGQNVTFRCDPISEHNRLYWYRQTLGQGPEFLTYFQNEAQLEKSRLLSDRFSAERPKGSFSTLEIQRTEQGDSAMYLCASVNGAEAFFGQGTRLTVV.